These 3 T cell receptor beta chains originate from one sample sequenced in a study of blood T cell repertoires in COVID-19. Clones were read by immunoSEQ multiplex PCR, and TCRdb kept only the in-frame ones, dropping some. The repertoire holds 110,000 or so clones, with approximately 80% as singletons. Sample: peripheral blood. These receptors were collected from a man in his 70s with acute or convalescent COVID-19.

This clone was seen more than once but under ten times. The chain couples TRBV4-3 to TRBJ2-7, with D perhaps TRBD2 (5 bases). From germline, CDR1 is LGHNA and CDR2 YSLEER. Trimming shortened V by 0 bases and J by 0 bases, and 15 bases separated the two germline ends. This CDR3 region has 17 residues. The CDR3 loop is CASSQEHGVPYSYEQYF. In DNA, the CDR3 is TGCGCCAGCAGCCAAGAACACGGGGTTCCCTACTCCTACGAGCAGTACTTC.

The CDR3 loop is CASSLEYSGNTIYF. CDR3 nucleotides: TGTGCCAGCAGCTTAGAATACTCTGGAAACACCATATATTTT. The rearrangement links TRBV7-2 to TRBJ1-3; unclear D gene. V was cut by 1 base and J by 0 bases, with 4 bases left in between. The CDR3 consists of 14 residues. Germline V gene lookup returns CDR1 SGHTA and CDR2 FQGNSA.

The chain carries TRBV5-1 and TRBJ1-6; 11 bases match TRBD1. With V trimmed by 4 bases and J by 9 bases, 6 bases remained unmatched. The CDR3 contains 15 residues. Germline CDR1 and CDR2: SGHRS and YFSETQ. Here the CDR3 reads CASSQTGQGGSPLHF. CDR3 sequence (DNA): TGCGCCAGCAGCCAGACGGGACAGGGGGGTTCACCCCTCCACTTT.